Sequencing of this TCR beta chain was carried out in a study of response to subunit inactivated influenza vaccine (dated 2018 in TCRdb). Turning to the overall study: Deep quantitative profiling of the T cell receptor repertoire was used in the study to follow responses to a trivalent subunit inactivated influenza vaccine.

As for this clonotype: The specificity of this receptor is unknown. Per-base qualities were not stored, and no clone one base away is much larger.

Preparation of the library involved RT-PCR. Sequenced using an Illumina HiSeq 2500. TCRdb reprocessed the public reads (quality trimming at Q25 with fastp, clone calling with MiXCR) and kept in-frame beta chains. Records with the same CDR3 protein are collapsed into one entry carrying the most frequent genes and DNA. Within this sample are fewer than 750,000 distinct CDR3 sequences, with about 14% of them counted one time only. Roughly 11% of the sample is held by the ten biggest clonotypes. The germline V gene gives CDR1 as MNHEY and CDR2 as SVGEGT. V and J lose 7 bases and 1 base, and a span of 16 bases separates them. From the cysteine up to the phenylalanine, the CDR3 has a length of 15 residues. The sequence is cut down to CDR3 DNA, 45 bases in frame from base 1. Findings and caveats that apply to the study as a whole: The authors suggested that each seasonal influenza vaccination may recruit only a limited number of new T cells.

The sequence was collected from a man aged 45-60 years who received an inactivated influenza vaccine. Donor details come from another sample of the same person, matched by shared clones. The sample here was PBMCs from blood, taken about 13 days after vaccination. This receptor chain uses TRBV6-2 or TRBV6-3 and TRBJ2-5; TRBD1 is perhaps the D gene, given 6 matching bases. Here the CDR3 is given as CASMGQTDPQETQYF. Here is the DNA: TGTGCCAGCATGGGACAAACCGACCCCCAAGAGACCCAGTACTTC.